This T cell receptor beta chain appears in the sequencing data of a study of blood T cell repertoires in COVID-19. Looking at the study overall: Spain, Italy and the United States supplied samples that represented acute and convalescent COVID-19. Sample material is recorded as cDNA or gDNA derived from T cells, B-cell-depleted T cells, or PBMCs.

Assay: immunoSEQ multiplex PCR; the TCRdb copy retains only in-frame clones and omits some. The sample lists more than 55,000 clones, almost 80% seen once, with 3.2% in the top ten. Looked up from germline, CDR1 is KGHDR and CDR2 is SFDVKD. The V end lost 3 bases, the J end lost 5 bases, and 16 bases lay between the germline ends. This CDR3 is 16 amino acids long. The sequenced sample was peripheral blood. The TCR sequence derives from a man aged 60 to 75 with acute or convalescent COVID-19. The chain combines TRBV24-1 with TRBJ2-1; D uncertain. CDR3 region: CATSDPNDTPDNEQFF. The CDR3 DNA is TGTGCCACCAGTGATCCAAACGACACGCCGGACAATGAGCAGTTCTTC.